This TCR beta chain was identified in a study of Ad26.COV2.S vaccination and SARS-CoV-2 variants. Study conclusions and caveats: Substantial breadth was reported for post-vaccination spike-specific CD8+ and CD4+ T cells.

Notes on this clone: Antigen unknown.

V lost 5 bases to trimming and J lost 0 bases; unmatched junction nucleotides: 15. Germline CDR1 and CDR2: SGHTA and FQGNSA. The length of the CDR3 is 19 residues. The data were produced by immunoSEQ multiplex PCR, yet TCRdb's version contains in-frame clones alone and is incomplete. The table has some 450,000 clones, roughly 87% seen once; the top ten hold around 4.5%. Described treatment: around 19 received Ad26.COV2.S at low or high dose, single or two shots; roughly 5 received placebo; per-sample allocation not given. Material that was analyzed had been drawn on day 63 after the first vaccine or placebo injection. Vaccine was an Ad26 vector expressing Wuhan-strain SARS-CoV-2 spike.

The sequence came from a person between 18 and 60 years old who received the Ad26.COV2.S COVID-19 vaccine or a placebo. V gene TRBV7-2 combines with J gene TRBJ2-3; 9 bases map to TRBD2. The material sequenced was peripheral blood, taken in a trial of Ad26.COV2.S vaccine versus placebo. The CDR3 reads CASSRAGLAGLFSTDTQYF. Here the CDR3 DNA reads TGTGCCAGCAGCAGGGCGGGGCTAGCGGGACTATTTAGCACAGATACGCAGTATTTT. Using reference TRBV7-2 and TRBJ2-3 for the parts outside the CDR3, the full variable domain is GAGVSQSPSNKVTEKGKDVELRCDPISGHTALYWYRQSLGQGLEFLIYFQGNSAPDKSGLPSDRFSAERTGGSVSTLTIQRTQQEDSAVYLCASSRAGLAGLFSTDTQYFGPGTRLTVL.